The following is a T cell receptor beta chain sequence with its context. Its antigen is undetermined. This specimen comes from a study of shared clonotypes between healthy human individuals. Findings and limits, study-wide: Relative to memory subsets, naive subsets generally showed larger estimated richness.

Genomic DNA from each subset was divided evenly over several immunoSEQ plates. Each PCR replicate from the sorted subsets contained 150 to 250 ng DNA, which is 25,000 to 30,000 T cell genomes. The method was immunoSEQ multiplex PCR; TCRdb's version includes in-frame clones alone and lacks a portion of them. The table records about 2 million clones, 95% of them present only once. Negatively enriched CD4+ T cells were divided by CD45RA into naive and memory. Sequenced input: naive CD4+ T cells sorted from blood. Subset specified: CD45RA+ positively selected. The source is a man aged 18 to 35 in good health.

The CDR3 protein is CAWSGGVTYNEQFF. As DNA, the CDR3 is TGTGCCTGGAGTGGGGGGGTTACTTACAATGAGCAGTTCTTC. The V and J genes are TRBV30 and TRBJ2-1; D perhaps matches TRBD2 (6 bases). Trimming cost V 1 base and J 4 bases, with 11 bases left between them. Germline V lookup: CDR1 GTSNPN, CDR2 SVGIG (reference sequence). CDR3 length equals 14 residues.